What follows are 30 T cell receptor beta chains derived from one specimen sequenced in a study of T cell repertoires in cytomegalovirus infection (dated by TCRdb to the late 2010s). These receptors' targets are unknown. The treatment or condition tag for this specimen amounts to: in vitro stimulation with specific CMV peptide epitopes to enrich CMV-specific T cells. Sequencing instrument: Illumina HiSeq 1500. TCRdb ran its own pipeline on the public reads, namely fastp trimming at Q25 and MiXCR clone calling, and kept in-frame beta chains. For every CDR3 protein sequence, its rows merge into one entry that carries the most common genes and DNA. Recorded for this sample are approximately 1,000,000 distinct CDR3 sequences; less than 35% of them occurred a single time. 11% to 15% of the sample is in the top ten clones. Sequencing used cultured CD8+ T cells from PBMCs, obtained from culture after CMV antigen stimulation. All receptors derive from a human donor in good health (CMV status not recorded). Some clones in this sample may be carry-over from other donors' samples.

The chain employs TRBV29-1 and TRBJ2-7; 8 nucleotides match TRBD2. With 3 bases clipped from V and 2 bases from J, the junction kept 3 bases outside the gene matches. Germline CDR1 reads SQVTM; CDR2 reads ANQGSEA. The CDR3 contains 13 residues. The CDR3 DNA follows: TGCAGCGTTGAGGCGGGAGGTGCCTACGAGCAGTACTTC. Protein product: CSVEAGGAYEQYF.

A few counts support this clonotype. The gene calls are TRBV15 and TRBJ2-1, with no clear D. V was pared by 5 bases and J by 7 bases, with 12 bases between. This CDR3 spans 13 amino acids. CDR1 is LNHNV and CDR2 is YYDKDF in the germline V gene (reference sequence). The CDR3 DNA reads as TGTGCCACCAGCGAGTGGGGTTGGAATGAGCAGTTCTTC. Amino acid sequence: CATSEWGWNEQFF.

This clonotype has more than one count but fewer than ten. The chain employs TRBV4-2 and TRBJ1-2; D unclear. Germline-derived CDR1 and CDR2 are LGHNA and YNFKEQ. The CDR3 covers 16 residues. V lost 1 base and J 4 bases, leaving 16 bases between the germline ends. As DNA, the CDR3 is TGTGCCAGCAGCCAAGGTAGAAGGGATGCGGCCTATGGCTACACCTTC. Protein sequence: CASSQGRRDAAYGYTF.

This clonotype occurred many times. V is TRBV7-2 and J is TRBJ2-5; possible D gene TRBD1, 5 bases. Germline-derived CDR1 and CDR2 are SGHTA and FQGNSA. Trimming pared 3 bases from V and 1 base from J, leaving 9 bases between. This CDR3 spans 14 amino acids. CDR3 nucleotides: TGTGCCAGCAGCTTCCCAGGGCCCCAAGAGACCCAGTACTTC. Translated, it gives CASSFPGPQETQYF.

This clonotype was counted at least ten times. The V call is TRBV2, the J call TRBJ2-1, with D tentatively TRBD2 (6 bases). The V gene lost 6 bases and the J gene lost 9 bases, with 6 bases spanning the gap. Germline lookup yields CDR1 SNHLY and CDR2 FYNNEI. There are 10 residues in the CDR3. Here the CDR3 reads CASRGGEQFF. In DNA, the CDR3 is TGTGCCAGCAGGGGAGGTGAGCAGTTCTTC.

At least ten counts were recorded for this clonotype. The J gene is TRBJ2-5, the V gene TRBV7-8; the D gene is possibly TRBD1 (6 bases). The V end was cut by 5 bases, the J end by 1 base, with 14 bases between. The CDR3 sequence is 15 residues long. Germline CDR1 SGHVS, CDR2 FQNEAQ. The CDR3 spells CASSTPGTPQETQYF. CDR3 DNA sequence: TGTGCCAGCAGCACACCCGGGACACCCCAAGAGACCCAGTACTTC.

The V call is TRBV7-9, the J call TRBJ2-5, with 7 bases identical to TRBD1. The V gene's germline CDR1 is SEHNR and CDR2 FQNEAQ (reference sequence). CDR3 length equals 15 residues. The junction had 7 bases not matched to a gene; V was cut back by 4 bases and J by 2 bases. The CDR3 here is CASSSRQGPQETQYF. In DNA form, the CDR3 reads TGTGCCAGCAGCTCCCGACAGGGACCTCAAGAGACCCAGTACTTC.

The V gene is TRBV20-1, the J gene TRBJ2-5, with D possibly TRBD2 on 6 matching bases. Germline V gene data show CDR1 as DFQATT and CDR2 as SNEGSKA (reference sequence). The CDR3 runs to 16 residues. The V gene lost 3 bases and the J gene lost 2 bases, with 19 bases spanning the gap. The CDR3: CSARRIRDSYQETQYF. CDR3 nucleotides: TGCAGTGCTAGGAGGATTAGGGACTCCTATCAAGAGACCCAGTACTTC.

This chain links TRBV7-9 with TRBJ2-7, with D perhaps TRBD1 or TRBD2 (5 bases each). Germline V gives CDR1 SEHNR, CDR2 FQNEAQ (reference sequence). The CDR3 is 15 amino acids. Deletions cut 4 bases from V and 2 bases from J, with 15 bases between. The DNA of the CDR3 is TGTGCCAGCAGCTCCCGGGACGGCCCAGCCTACGAGCAGTACTTC. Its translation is CASSSRDGPAYEQYF.

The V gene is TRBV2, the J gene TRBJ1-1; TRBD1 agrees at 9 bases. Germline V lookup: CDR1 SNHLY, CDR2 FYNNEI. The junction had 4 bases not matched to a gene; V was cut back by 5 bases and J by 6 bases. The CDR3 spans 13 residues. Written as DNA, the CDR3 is TGTGCCAGCAGTACAGGGGGCAACGCTGAAGCTTTCTTT. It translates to CASSTGGNAEAFF.

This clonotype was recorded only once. The DNA for the CDR3 is TGTGCCAGCAGCTCCGGACAGTTCATTACCCAGCCCCAGCATTTT. It encodes CASSSGQFITQPQHF. V usage is TRBV7-8 and J usage is TRBJ1-5; tentatively, D is TRBD1 (6 bases). V was clipped by 4 bases and J by 7 bases, with 17 bases between them. The CDR3 is 15 amino acids. CDR1 is SGHVS and CDR2 is FQNEAQ in the germline V gene.

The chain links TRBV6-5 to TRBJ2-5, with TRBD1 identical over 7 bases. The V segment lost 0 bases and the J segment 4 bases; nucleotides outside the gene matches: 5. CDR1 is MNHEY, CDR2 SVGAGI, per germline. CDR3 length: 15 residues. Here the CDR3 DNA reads TGTGCCAGCAGTTACTCGTACAGGGGTACAGAGACCCAGTACTTC. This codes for CASSYSYRGTETQYF.

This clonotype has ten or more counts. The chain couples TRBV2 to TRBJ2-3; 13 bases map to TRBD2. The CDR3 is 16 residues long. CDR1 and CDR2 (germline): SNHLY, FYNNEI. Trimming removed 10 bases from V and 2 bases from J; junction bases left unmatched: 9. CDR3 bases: TGTGCCACGATAAAGACTAGCGGGGGGAACACAGATACGCAGTATTTT. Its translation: CATIKTSGGNTDTQYF.

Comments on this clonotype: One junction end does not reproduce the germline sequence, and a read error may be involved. The CDR3 reads CVSSLNRGGSEQFF. Here the CDR3 DNA reads TGTGTCAGCAGCTTAAACAGGGGTGGGAGTGAGCAGTTCTTC. The rearrangement links TRBV7-9 to TRBJ2-1; 7 positions agree with TRBD1. The CDR3 spans 14 residues. CDR1 and CDR2 (germline): SEHNR, FQNEAQ (reference sequence).

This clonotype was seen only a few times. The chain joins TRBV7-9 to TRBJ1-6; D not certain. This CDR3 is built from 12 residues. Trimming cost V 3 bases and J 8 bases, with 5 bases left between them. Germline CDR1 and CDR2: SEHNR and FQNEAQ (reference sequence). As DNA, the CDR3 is TGTGCCAGCAGCTTTAGGGATTCACCCCTCCACTTT. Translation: CASSFRDSPLHF. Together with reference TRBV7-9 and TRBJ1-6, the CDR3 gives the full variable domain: DTGVSQNPRHKITKRGQNVTFRCDPISEHNRLYWYRQTLGQGPEFLTYFQNEAQLEKSRLLSDRFSAERPKGSFSTLEIQRTEQGDSAMYLCASSFRDSPLHFGNGTRLTVT.

Here the CDR3 reads CASSPTGQPYEQYF. The CDR3 coding sequence is TGTGCCAGTAGTCCGACGGGACAGCCCTACGAGCAGTACTTC. The rearrangement uses TRBV19 and TRBJ2-7; TRBD1 matches 7 bases. This CDR3 comprises 14 residues. Germline CDR1 reads LNHDA; CDR2 reads SQIVND (reference sequence). After removal of 5 bases from V and 2 bases from J, the junction contained 6 bases not matched to a gene. Based on the CDR3 plus reference TRBV19 and TRBJ2-7, the full variable domain is DGGITQSPKYLFRKEGQNVTLSCEQNLNHDAMYWYRQDPGQGLRLIYYSQIVNDFQKGDIAEGYSVSREKKESFPLTVTSAQKNPTAFYLCASSPTGQPYEQYFGPGTRLTVT.

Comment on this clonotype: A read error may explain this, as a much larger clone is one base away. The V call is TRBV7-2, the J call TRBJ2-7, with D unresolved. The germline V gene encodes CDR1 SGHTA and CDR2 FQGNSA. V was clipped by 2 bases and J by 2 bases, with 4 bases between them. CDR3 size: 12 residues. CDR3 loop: CTSSLTAYEQYF. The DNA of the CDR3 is TGTACCAGCAGCTTAACGGCCTACGAGCAGTACTTC.

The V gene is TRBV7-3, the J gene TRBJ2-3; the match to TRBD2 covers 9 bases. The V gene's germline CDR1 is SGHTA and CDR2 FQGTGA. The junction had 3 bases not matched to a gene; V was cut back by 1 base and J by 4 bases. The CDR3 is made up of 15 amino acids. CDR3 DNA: TGTGCCAGCAGCTTAATTGGCGGGAGGGCAGATACGCAGTATTTT. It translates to CASSLIGGRADTQYF.

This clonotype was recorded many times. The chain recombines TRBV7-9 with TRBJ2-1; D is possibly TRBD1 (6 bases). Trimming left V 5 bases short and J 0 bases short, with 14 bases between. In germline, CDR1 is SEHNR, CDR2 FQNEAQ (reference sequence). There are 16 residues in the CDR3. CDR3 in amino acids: CASSTSGHGSYNEQFF. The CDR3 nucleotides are TGTGCCAGCAGCACATCGGGACACGGCTCCTACAATGAGCAGTTCTTC.

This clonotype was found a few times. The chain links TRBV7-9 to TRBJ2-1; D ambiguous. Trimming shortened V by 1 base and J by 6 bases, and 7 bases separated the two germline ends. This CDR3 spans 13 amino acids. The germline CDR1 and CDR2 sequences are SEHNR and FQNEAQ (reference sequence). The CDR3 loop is CASSLVRTNEQFF. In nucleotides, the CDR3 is TGTGCCAGCAGCTTAGTCAGGACCAATGAGCAGTTCTTC.

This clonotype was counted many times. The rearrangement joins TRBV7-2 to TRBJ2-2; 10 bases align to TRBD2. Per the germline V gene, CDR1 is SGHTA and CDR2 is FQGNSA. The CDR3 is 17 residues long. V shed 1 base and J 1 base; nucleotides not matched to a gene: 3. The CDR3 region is CASSLGLAGVNTGELFF. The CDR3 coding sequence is TGTGCCAGCAGCTTAGGTCTAGCGGGGGTGAACACCGGGGAGCTGTTTTTT.

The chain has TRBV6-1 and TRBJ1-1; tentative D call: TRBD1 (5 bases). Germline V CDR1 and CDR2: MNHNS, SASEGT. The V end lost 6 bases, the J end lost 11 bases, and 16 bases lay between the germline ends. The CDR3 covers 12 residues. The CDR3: CASRFNRLEAFF. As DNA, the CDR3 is TGTGCCAGCAGATTTAACAGGTTGGAGGCTTTCTTT.

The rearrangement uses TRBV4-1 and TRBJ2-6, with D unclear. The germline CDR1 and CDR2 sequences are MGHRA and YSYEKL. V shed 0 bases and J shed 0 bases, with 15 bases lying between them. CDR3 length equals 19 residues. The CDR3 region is CASSQERVLSRSGANVLTF. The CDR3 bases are TGCGCCAGCAGCCAAGAACGAGTCTTGAGCCGCTCTGGGGCCAACGTCCTGACTTTC.

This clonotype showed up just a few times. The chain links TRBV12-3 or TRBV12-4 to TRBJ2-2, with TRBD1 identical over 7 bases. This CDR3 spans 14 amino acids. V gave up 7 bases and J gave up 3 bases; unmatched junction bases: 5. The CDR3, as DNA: TGTGCCAGCACAAAACAGGGGTACACCGGGGAGCTGTTTTTT. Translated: CASTKQGYTGELFF.

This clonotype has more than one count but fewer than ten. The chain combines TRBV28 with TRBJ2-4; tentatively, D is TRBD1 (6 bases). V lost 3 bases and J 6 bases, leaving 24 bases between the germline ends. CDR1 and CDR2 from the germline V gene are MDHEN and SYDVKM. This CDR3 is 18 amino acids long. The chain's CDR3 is CASSFKFIGQSIGNIQYF. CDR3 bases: TGTGCCAGCAGTTTTAAGTTTATCGGACAGTCCATCGGAAACATTCAGTACTTC.

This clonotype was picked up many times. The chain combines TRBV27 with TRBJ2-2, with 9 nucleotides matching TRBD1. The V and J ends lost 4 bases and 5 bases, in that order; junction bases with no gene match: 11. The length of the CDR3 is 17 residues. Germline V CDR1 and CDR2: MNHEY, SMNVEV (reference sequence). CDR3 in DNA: TGTGCCAGCAGTTCGGGACAGGGTCTTTTGGTGACCGGGGAGCTGTTTTTT. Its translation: CASSSGQGLLVTGELFF.

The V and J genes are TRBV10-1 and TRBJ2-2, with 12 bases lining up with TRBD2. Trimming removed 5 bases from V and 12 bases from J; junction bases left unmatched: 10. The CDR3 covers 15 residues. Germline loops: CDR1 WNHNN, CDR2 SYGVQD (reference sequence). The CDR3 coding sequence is TGCGCCAGCAGTCCCCCTAGCGGGGGGGCGATGCAGCTGTTTTTT. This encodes CASSPPSGGAMQLFF.

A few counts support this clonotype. This chain's CDR3 is CASRTDSHYGYTF. The CDR3 coding sequence is TGTGCCAGCAGAACAGACAGCCACTATGGCTACACCTTC. The chain has TRBV7-9 and TRBJ1-2; D possibly corresponds to TRBD1 (5 bases). The CDR3 is 13 residues long. Germline-derived CDR1 and CDR2 are SEHNR and FQNEAQ (reference sequence). V lost 6 bases and J 3 bases, leaving 11 bases between the germline ends. The full variable domain, completed using reference TRBV7-9 and TRBJ1-2, is DTGVSQNPRHKITKRGQNVTFRCDPISEHNRLYWYRQTLGQGPEFLTYFQNEAQLEKSRLLSDRFSAERPKGSFSTLEIQRTEQGDSAMYLCASRTDSHYGYTFGSGTRLTVV.

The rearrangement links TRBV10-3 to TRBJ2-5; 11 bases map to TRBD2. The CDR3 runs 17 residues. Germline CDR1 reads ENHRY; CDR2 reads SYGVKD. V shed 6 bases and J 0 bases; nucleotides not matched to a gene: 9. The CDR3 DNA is TGTGCCATCAGGTCGGAGGGGACTAGCGGTAACCAAGAGACCCAGTACTTC. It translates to CAIRSEGTSGNQETQYF.

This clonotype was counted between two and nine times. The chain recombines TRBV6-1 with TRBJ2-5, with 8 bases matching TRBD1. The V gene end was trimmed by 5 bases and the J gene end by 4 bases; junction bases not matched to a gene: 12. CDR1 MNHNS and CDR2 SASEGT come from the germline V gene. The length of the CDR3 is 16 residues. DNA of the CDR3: TGTGCCAGCAGTCCTACGGACAGGGTCGTTAGAGAGACCCAGTACTTC. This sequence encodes CASSPTDRVVRETQYF.